This T cell receptor (beta chain) was observed in a study of control samples from healthy donors and cancer patients. In germline, CDR1 is MGHRA, CDR2 YSYEKL. The length of the CDR3 is 13 residues. V lost 1 base and J 4 bases, leaving 8 bases between the germline ends. Clones were read by immunoSEQ multiplex PCR, and TCRdb kept only the in-frame ones, dropping some. The data show 150,000 to 200,000 clones, more than 85% seen once. The gene calls are TRBV4-1 and TRBJ2-7; unclear D gene. The sample comprised blood. The clonotype was recovered from a woman aged 35 to 49 in good health. CDR3 loop: CASSQGLDYEQYF. CDR3 DNA sequence: TGCGCCAGCAGCCAAGGACTCGATTACGAGCAGTACTTC.